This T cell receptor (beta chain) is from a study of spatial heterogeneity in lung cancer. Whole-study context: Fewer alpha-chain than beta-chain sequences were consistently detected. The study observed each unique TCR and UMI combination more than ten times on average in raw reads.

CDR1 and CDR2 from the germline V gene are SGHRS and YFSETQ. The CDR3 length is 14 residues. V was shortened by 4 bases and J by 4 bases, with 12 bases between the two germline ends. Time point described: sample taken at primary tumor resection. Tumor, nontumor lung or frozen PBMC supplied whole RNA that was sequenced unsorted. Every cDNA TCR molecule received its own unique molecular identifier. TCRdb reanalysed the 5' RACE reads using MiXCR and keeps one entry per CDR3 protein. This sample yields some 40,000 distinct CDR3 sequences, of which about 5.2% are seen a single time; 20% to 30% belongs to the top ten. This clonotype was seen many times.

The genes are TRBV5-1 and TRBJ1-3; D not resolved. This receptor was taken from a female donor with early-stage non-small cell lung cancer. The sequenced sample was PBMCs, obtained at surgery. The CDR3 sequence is CASSGDGAGNTIYF. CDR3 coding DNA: TGCGCCAGCAGCGGCGATGGCGCGGGAAACACCATATATTTT.